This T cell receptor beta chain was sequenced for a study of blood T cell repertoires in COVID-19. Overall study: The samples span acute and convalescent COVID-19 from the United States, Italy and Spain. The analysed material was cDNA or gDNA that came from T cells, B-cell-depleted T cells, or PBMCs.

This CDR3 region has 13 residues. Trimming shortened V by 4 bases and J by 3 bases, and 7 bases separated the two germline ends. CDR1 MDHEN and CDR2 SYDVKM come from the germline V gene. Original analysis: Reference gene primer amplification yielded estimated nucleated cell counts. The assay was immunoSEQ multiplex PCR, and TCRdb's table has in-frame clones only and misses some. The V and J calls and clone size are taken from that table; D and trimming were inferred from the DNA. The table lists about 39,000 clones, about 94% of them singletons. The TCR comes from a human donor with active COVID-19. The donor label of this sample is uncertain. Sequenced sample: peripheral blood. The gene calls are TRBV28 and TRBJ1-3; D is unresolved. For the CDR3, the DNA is TGTGCCAGCAGTTCGGGAGTTGGAAACACCATATATTTT. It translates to CASSSGVGNTIYF. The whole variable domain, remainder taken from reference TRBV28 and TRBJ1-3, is DVKVTQSSRYLVKRTGEKVFLECVQDMDHENMFWYRQDPGLGLRLIYFSYDVKMKEKGDIPEGYSVSREKKERFSLILESASTNQTSMYLCASSSGVGNTIYFGEGSWLTVV.